One T cell receptor beta chain is described in this entry. What it binds is unknown. Unmatched junction bases numbered 5, after V lost 6 bases and J lost 5 bases. CDR3 length: 14 amino acids. In germline, CDR1 is MNHEY, CDR2 SVGEGT. These data belong to a study of Ad26.COV2.S vaccination and SARS-CoV-2 variants. The study's findings and limits: Analyses that measured TCR breadth and depth may have underestimated total T cell responses. Spike-specific TCR breadth ran higher among vaccine recipients than placebo recipients.

Data came from immunoSEQ multiplex PCR; TCRdb stores just in-frame clones and leaves some out. In the table there are just over 350,000 clones, 80% to 90% of which are singletons. The treatment here: about 20 received Ad26.COV2.S at low or high dose, single or two shots; about 5 received placebo; per-sample allocation not given. Following the first vaccine or placebo injection, samples were taken on day 63. The chain has TRBV6-2 or TRBV6-3 and TRBJ1-5; 9 nucleotides align to TRBD1. Sequencing used peripheral blood, obtained in a trial of Ad26.COV2.S vaccine versus placebo. This TCR came from a person aged 18-65 years who received the Ad26.COV2.S COVID-19 vaccine or a placebo. CDR3 protein: CASSWDRDYQPQHF. In nucleotides, the CDR3 is TGTGCCAGCAGCTGGGACAGGGACTATCAGCCCCAGCATTTT.